These 9 T cell receptor beta chains share one sample of origin, sequenced in a study of cytomegalovirus exposure and HLA in healthy donors. Profiling relied on immunoSEQ multiplex PCR, and the TCRdb table lists in-frame clones only, not all of them. The sample holds 100,000 to 150,000 clones, roughly 89% seen once. What was sequenced was PBMCs. The receptors derive from a man aged 25-40 years in good health and CMV-seronegative.

V is TRBV7-9 and J is TRBJ1-2; a weak D match, TRBD1 (6 bases). The CDR3 totals 14 residues. V was shortened by 2 bases and J by 0 bases, with 7 bases between the two germline ends. Germline V lookup: CDR1 SEHNR, CDR2 FQNEAQ (reference sequence). The CDR3 coding sequence is TGTGCCAGCAGCTTAACAGGGTCTAACTATGGCTACACCTTC. Amino acids: CASSLTGSNYGYTF.

V and J are TRBV2 and TRBJ2-7; the match to TRBD1 covers 8 bases. Per germline, CDR1 SNHLY and CDR2 FYNNEI. V lost 6 bases, J lost 4 bases, and 11 bases stayed unmatched. The CDR3 is 15 amino acids. The CDR3 spells CASSGVGQGAYEQYF. CDR3 DNA sequence: TGTGCCAGCAGCGGGGTGGGCCAGGGGGCTTACGAGCAGTACTTC.

This clone was observed a few times. J is TRBJ1-2 and V is TRBV4-1; 7 nucleotides line up with TRBD1. The CDR3 has 17 residues. V gave up 5 bases and J gave up 0 bases; unmatched junction bases: 12. Germline V lookup: CDR1 MGHRA, CDR2 YSYEKL. In DNA form, the CDR3 reads TGCGCCAGCAGCGGGTCAGGGGGGCAGGCCACTAACTATGGCTACACCTTC. It is translated as CASSGSGGQATNYGYTF.

The chain recombines TRBV11-2 with TRBJ2-2; unclear D gene. V was cut by 7 bases and J by 2 bases, with 17 bases left in between. The germline V gene has CDR1 SGHAT and CDR2 FQNNGV. The CDR3 is 16 amino acids. The chain's CDR3 is CASNLRRLPNTGELFF. The CDR3 DNA sequence: TGTGCCAGCAACCTTAGGCGGCTCCCCAACACCGGGGAGCTGTTTTTT. Looking up the rest from reference TRBV11-2 and TRBJ2-2 gives the full variable domain: EAGVAQSPRYKIIEKRQSVAFWCNPISGHATLYWYQQILGQGPKLLIQFQNNGVVDDSQLPKDRFSAERLKGVDSTLKIQPAKLEDSAVYLCASNLRRLPNTGELFFGEGSRLTVL.

Here the CDR3 reads CASSEASNSRGYTF. DNA of the CDR3: TGTGCCAGCAGTGAAGCTTCGAACAGTCGTGGCTACACCTTC. The V and J genes are TRBV6-1 and TRBJ1-2; unclear D gene. With 0 bases removed from V and 7 bases from J, the gap between germline ends came to 12 bases. The CDR3 covers 14 residues. Looked up from germline, CDR1 is MNHNS and CDR2 is SASEGT.

The chain employs TRBV27 and TRBJ2-2; a weak D match, TRBD1 (5 bases). CDR3 length: 16 amino acids. Germline V CDR1 and CDR2: MNHEY, SMNVEV (reference sequence). The V end was cut by 0 bases, the J end by 6 bases, with 14 bases between. The CDR3 here is CASSLSAQGRSGELFF. The CDR3 DNA reads as TGTGCCAGCAGTTTATCAGCGCAGGGTCGCTCCGGGGAGCTGTTTTTT.

J is TRBJ2-2 and V is TRBV28; the D gene is possibly TRBD1 (6 bases). Deletions cut 6 bases from V and 3 bases from J, with 11 bases between. CDR3 length: 14 amino acids. The germline V gene has CDR1 MDHEN and CDR2 SYDVKM. The CDR3 DNA reads TGTGCCAGCAGGCAAGGGGGAGACACCGGGGAGCTGTTTTTT. It translates to CASRQGGDTGELFF.

The V and J genes are TRBV19 and TRBJ1-5; 7 positions match TRBD1. V shed 4 bases, J shed 3 bases, and the junction held 6 bases outside the gene matches. The CDR3 has 15 amino acids. Germline CDR1 LNHDA, CDR2 SQIVND (reference sequence). In DNA form, the CDR3 reads TGTGCCAGTAGTACCCGGGACAGCTCCAATCAGCCCCAGCATTTT. Encoded protein: CASSTRDSSNQPQHF.

The rearrangement joins TRBV27 to TRBJ1-5, with D tentatively TRBD1 (6 bases). V lost 6 bases to trimming and J lost 3 bases, with 12 bases between them. The CDR3 runs 14 residues. The germline CDR1 and CDR2 sequences are MNHEY and SMNVEV (reference sequence). DNA of the CDR3: TGTGCCAGCAGGATGACAGGATACAATCAGCCCCAGCATTTT. Protein product: CASRMTGYNQPQHF.